One and the same sample provided the 25 T cell receptor beta chains below, sequenced in a study of OX40 agonist ivuxolimab in advanced cancers. Using immunoSEQ multiplex PCR, the repertoire was profiled, and TCRdb retains in-frame clones only, with some absent. The repertoire includes some 39,000 clones, 88% of them detected once, and less than 5% sits in the top ten. Sequenced here: CD4+ or CD8+ T cells sorted from blood, sampled in a trial of the OX40 agonist ivuxolimab. The receptors were sampled from an adult with an advanced solid tumor such as melanoma, head and neck, liver or kidney cancer.

This rearrangement joins TRBV5-1 to TRBJ1-2, with D uncertain. Trimming pared 4 bases from V and 2 bases from J, leaving 9 bases between. CDR3 size: 13 residues. CDR1 SGHRS and CDR2 YFSETQ come from the germline V gene. The CDR3 region has the DNA TGCGCCAGCAGCAGCGACAACAACTATGGCTACACCTTC. Its protein is CASSSDNNYGYTF.

The gene calls are TRBV7-2 and TRBJ2-5; 8 nucleotides line up with TRBD2. CDR3 size: 16 residues. Germline V gene data show CDR1 as SGHTA and CDR2 as FQGNSA. Trimming took 1 base from V and 4 from J; bases not matched to a gene: 8. The DNA for the CDR3 is TGTGCCAGCAGCTTAGGGTCGGGGGGGCTAGGAGAGACCCAGTACTTC. This gives the protein CASSLGSGGLGETQYF.

This chain connects TRBV7-9 to TRBJ2-7; the D is unclear. Trimming cost V 5 bases and J 0 bases, with 17 bases left between them. Per the germline V gene, CDR1 is SEHNR and CDR2 is FQNEAQ (reference sequence). The CDR3 runs 16 residues. The CDR3 spells CASSRDIYQNSYEQYF. In DNA, the CDR3 is TGTGCCAGCAGCCGAGACATATACCAGAACTCCTACGAGCAGTACTTC.

The chain combines TRBV6-5 with TRBJ2-7; 8 bases line up with TRBD2. With V trimmed by 7 bases and J by 6 bases, 11 bases remained unmatched. The CDR3 is made up of 14 amino acids. Germline CDR1 reads MNHEY; CDR2 reads SVGAGI. For the CDR3, the DNA is TGTGCCAGCACCCCCAGCGGGGGTTCGTCCGAGCAGTACTTC. Its protein is CASTPSGGSSEQYF.

V and J are TRBV19 and TRBJ2-5; 9 bases are shared with TRBD1. With V trimmed by 6 bases and J by 4 bases, 6 bases remained unmatched. Germline V gene lookup returns CDR1 LNHDA and CDR2 SQIVND (reference sequence). The CDR3 contains 14 residues. The DNA of the CDR3 is TGTGCCAGTAGAGTACAGGGGGCAGCAGAGACCCAGTACTTC. The encoded protein is CASRVQGAAETQYF.

V is TRBV7-8 and J is TRBJ1-4; a possible D gene is TRBD1 (5 bases). CDR1 and CDR2 (germline): SGHVS, FQNEAQ. Trimming cost V 6 bases and J 5 bases, with 13 bases left between them. There are 14 residues in the CDR3. CDR3 nucleotide sequence: TGTGCCAGCAGGTCGGGACGGATGAATGAAAAACTGTTTTTT. Residues: CASRSGRMNEKLFF.

The sample holds one count of this clone. The J gene is TRBJ2-3, the V gene TRBV28; the match to TRBD1 covers 7 bases. CDR1 is MDHEN and CDR2 is SYDVKM in the germline V gene. CDR3 size: 16 residues. V dropped 7 bases and J dropped 7; count of bases not matched to a gene: 17. The CDR3 region has the DNA TGTGCCAGCAAAACCGCCACCGGGACAGCCTCCCATACGCAGTATTTT. Translation: CASKTATGTASHTQYF.

Worth noting for this clone: One end of the junction varies from germline; a read error may be responsible. The CDR3: CASSPRQGMEQYF. The CDR3 DNA sequence: TGTGCTAGCAGCCCCAGACAGGGCATGGAGCAGTACTTC. The J gene is TRBJ2-7, the V gene TRBV7-7, with TRBD1 matching over 7 bases. The CDR3 is made up of 13 amino acids. Per the germline V gene, CDR1 is SSHAT and CDR2 is FNYEAQ (reference sequence).

The J gene is TRBJ2-7, the V gene TRBV5-6, with TRBD1 matching over 7 bases. Germline CDR1 is SGHDT and CDR2 is YYEEEE. The trim removed 4 bases at V and 0 bases at J, leaving 13 bases unmatched. This CDR3 has 17 amino acids. For the CDR3, the DNA is TGTGCCAGCAGCCTGGGACAGAATGAGCCGAGCTCCTACGAGCAGTACTTC. Its translation is CASSLGQNEPSSYEQYF.

V is TRBV5-1 and J is TRBJ1-1; 7 bases match TRBD1. Germline CDR1 is SGHRS and CDR2 is YFSETQ. CDR3 length equals 14 residues. V was pared by 2 bases and J by 7 bases, with 8 bases of the junction left unmatched. The DNA for the CDR3 is TGCGCCAGCAGCTTCCGACAGGGTATGGGTGAAGCTTTCTTT. Translated, it gives CASSFRQGMGEAFF.

This clone was observed once. The chain recombines TRBV7-2 with TRBJ1-4, with a weak D call TRBD1 (5 bases). The germline V gene has CDR1 SGHTA and CDR2 FQGNSA. V was cut by 3 bases and J by 0 bases, with 14 bases left in between. CDR3 length: 17 amino acids. The CDR3 protein is CASSFGARGSTNEKLFF. The CDR3 nucleotides read TGTGCCAGCAGCTTTGGTGCAAGGGGATCAACTAATGAAAAACTGTTTTTT.

This chain uses TRBV30 with TRBJ1-5; a weak D match, TRBD1 (5 bases). There are 13 residues in the CDR3. The V end lost 5 bases, the J end lost 5 bases, and 13 bases lay between the germline ends. CDR1 and CDR2 (germline): GTSNPN, SVGIG (reference sequence). The CDR3 DNA is TGTGCCTGGGCTCGTCGGGGGGATCAGCCCCAGCATTTT. It codes for CAWARRGDQPQHF.

This chain connects TRBV29-1 to TRBJ2-7; TRBD1 matches 8 bases. With 4 bases clipped from V and 6 bases from J, the junction kept 5 bases outside the gene matches. The germline CDR1 and CDR2 sequences are SQVTM and ANQGSEA. The CDR3 is made up of 12 amino acids. The CDR3 reads CSVGRTGFEQYF. CDR3 nucleotides: TGCAGCGTTGGCCGGACAGGGTTCGAGCAGTACTTC.

This clone was seen only a few times. V usage is TRBV5-4 and J usage is TRBJ2-3, with a weak D call TRBD1 (5 bases). V was pared by 2 bases and J by 1 base, with 8 bases between. In germline, CDR1 is SGHNT, CDR2 YYREEE (reference sequence). CDR3 length equals 14 residues. CDR3 bases: TGTGCCAGCAGCTTCGTCAGGGGCACAGATACGCAGTATTTT. Its translation: CASSFVRGTDTQYF.

V gene TRBV18 combines with J gene TRBJ2-1, with D perhaps matching TRBD1 (6 bases). Germline CDR1 and CDR2: KGHSH and LQKENI. The ends were cut back, 4 bases at V and 0 bases at J, with 10 bases in the middle. This CDR3 region has 15 residues. The CDR3 nucleotides are TGTGCCAGCTCACTTACAGGGAGCTCCTACAATGAGCAGTTCTTC. This translates into CASSLTGSSYNEQFF.

The rearrangement joins TRBV2 to TRBJ2-3, with D perhaps matching TRBD1 (6 bases). In germline, CDR1 is SNHLY, CDR2 FYNNEI. V lost 6 bases to trimming and J lost 0 bases, with 19 bases between them. CDR3 size: 17 residues. CDR3 region: CASSAIQGTGSTDTQYF. As DNA, the CDR3 is TGTGCCAGCAGCGCAATACAGGGAACCGGGAGCACAGATACGCAGTATTTT.

J is TRBJ2-5 and V is TRBV5-4, with D unclear. The tail of the sequence fits TRBJ2-7 better, so the J call may be wrong. The germline gives CDR1 SGHNT, CDR2 YYREEE (reference sequence). The CDR3 consists of 14 residues. In DNA, the CDR3 is TGTGCCAGCAGCTTGGAGGGCGGTGACTACGAGCAGTACTTC. Its protein product is CASSLEGGDYEQYF.

The V and J genes are TRBV6-5 and TRBJ1-6; no clear D gene. The CDR3 length is 15 residues. Trimming removed 4 bases from V and 2 bases from J, with 9 bases in between. Germline V CDR1 and CDR2: MNHEY, SVGAGI. In nucleotides, the CDR3 is TGTGCCAGCAGTTCCGGTTTTACCTATAATTCACCCCTCCACTTT. Translated: CASSSGFTYNSPLHF.

The chain recombines TRBV14 with TRBJ1-2, with D hard to call. The germline V and J ends were trimmed by 0 bases and 7 bases, with 12 bases remaining between them. Germline V gene data show CDR1 as SGHDN and CDR2 as FVKESK. There are 14 residues in the CDR3. The CDR3 spells CASSQDLGLTGYTF. The CDR3 DNA reads TGTGCCAGCAGCCAAGATCTAGGCCTAACTGGCTACACCTTC.

The chain uses TRBV28 and TRBJ1-5, with D unresolved. V shed 3 bases and J shed 7 bases, with 7 bases lying between them. The CDR3 contains 12 residues. CDR1 is MDHEN and CDR2 is SYDVKM in the germline V gene. CDR3: CASSLDPQPQHF. DNA for the CDR3: TGTGCCAGCAGTTTGGACCCACAGCCCCAGCATTTT.

The V gene is TRBV28, the J gene TRBJ1-4; 7 bases match TRBD1. V dropped 6 bases and J dropped 8; count of bases not matched to a gene: 9. The CDR3 extends over 14 amino acids. Germline values: CDR1 MDHEN, CDR2 SYDVKM. The CDR3 loop is CASSERQGDEKLFF. The CDR3 nucleotides are TGTGCCAGCAGCGAAAGGCAGGGGGACGAAAAACTGTTTTTT.

The chain combines TRBV28 with TRBJ2-7; D may be TRBD2 (7 bases). CDR1 and CDR2 (germline): MDHEN, SYDVKM. The CDR3 consists of 18 residues. V was trimmed by 0 bases and J by 3 bases, leaving 21 bases between them. CDR3 in amino acids: CASSLWGQGEGKVYEQYF. The CDR3 coding sequence is TGTGCCAGCAGTTTATGGGGACAAGGGGAGGGAAAAGTCTACGAGCAGTACTTC.

The table lists this clone with a few counts. This CDR3 reads CASNRLAGDPGTQYF. DNA for the CDR3: TGTGCCAGCAATAGACTAGCGGGAGACCCAGGGACCCAGTACTTC. The gene calls are TRBV6-5 and TRBJ2-5; 12 positions match TRBD2. CDR3 length: 15 residues. CDR1 is MNHEY, CDR2 SVGAGI, per germline. The J segment lost 7 bases and the V segment lost 7 bases, leaving 10 bases of the junction unmatched.

DNA for the CDR3: TGTGCCACCAGCTACCCAACTAGTTCTGGGGCCAACGTCCTGACTTTC. It encodes CATSYPTSSGANVLTF. V and J are TRBV15 and TRBJ2-6, with D possibly being TRBD2 (5 bases). Germline V gene sequence: CDR1 LNHNV, CDR2 YYDKDF (reference sequence). This CDR3 comprises 16 residues. Trimming pared 5 bases from V and 1 base from J, leaving 12 bases between.

This sequence joins TRBV28 and TRBJ2-7, with D possibly matching TRBD1 (5 bases). Trimming took 6 bases from V and 0 from J, leaving 18 bases between them. This CDR3 is 16 amino acids long. Germline loops: CDR1 MDHEN, CDR2 SYDVKM. CDR3 in amino acids: CASSLWGPQSSYEQYF. The CDR3 DNA sequence: TGTGCCAGCAGCCTATGGGGCCCGCAGAGCTCCTACGAGCAGTACTTC.